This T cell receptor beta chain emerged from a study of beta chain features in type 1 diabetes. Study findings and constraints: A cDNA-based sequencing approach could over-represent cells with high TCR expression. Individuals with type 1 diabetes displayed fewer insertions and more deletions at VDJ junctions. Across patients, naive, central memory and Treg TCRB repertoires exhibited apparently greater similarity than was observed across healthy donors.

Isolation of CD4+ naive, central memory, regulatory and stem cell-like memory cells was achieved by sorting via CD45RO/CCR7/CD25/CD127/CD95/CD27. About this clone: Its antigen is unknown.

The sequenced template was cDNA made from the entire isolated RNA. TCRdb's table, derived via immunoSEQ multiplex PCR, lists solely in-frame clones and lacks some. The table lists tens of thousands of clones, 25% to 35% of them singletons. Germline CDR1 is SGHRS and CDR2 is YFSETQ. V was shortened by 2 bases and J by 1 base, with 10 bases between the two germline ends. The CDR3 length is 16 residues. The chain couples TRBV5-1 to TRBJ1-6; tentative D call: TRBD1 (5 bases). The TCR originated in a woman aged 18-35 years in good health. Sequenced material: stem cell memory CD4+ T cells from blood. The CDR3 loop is CASSLTQGSYNSPLHF. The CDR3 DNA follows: TGCGCCAGCAGCTTAACCCAGGGATCCTATAATTCACCCCTCCACTTT.